This TCR beta chain came from a study of blood T cells in healthy people across ages. Sample-barcoded 5' priming and a J-beta primer mix drove a second PCR of about 6 to 12 cycles. MiXCR, run by TCRdb on the 5' RACE reads, gives a single entry per CDR3 protein. Of about 1.5 million distinct CDR3 sequences in the sample, approximately 43% were seen once. The CDR3 totals 14 residues. The V end was cut by 4 bases, the J end by 0 bases, with 9 bases between. Germline values: CDR1 MNHEY, CDR2 SVGAGI. The chain links TRBV6-5 to TRBJ1-2; possible D gene TRBD1, 6 bases. The sequencing input was blood. This sequence originates from a woman aged 18-29 years in good health. CDR3 in DNA: TGTGCCAGCAGTTGGGACAAAACTAACTATGGCTACACCTTC. Translating gives CASSWDKTNYGYTF.